Each of the 9 T cell receptor beta chains below was sequenced from the same sample in a study of Tregs in tolerant kidney transplant recipients. The protocol was immunoSEQ multiplex PCR, while the TCRdb copy is restricted to in-frame clones and leaves out a portion. Here the sample spans 95,000 or so clones, approximately 93% being singletons. Recipients received nonmyeloablative bone marrow transplants from related graft donors, with transient mixed chimerism. The sequences come from CD4+ T cells from blood (PBMCs), collected 12 months after the transplant. These receptors were taken from a human patient who received a combined kidney and bone marrow transplant. Some T cells may be supplied by the graft donor.

This clone showed up just a few times. The gene calls are TRBV15 and TRBJ1-4; D might be TRBD1 (5 bases). V lost 0 bases to trimming and J lost 7 bases, with 21 bases between them. CDR1 is LNHNV and CDR2 is YYDKDF in the germline V gene (reference sequence). There are 18 residues in the CDR3. The CDR3 is CATSRDLVIGGEGEKLFF. CDR3 in DNA: TGTGCCACCAGCAGAGATCTCGTCATTGGGGGGGAGGGTGAAAAACTGTTTTTT.

About this clone: At one of its ends the junction is not consistent with the germline gene, which may arise from a read error. V is TRBV5-1 and J is TRBJ2-4; D remains ambiguous. The germline V gene has CDR1 SGHRS and CDR2 YFSETQ. This CDR3 contains 13 residues. CDR3 coding DNA: TGCGCCAGCAGCTTGGGGGCCCGACACCCTTACGACTTC. Protein product: CASSLGARHPYDF.

Remarks on this clone: The germline gene is not matched at one end of the junction; a read error may be the cause. This chain uses TRBV28 with TRBJ2-4, with D perhaps TRBD1 (6 bases). The CDR3 is 17 amino acids. Germline V gene data show CDR1 as MDHEN and CDR2 as SYDVKM. The CDR3 spells CASSFSGQLLNPGGLAF. In DNA, the CDR3 is TGTGCCAGCAGTTTTTCGGGACAACTCCTAAATCCCGGTGGGTTGGCCTTC.

J is TRBJ2-3 and V is TRBV27; 10 bases are a match to TRBD1. There are 16 residues in the CDR3. Germline assignment: CDR1 MNHEY and CDR2 SMNVEV (reference sequence). The trim removed 5 bases at V and 4 bases at J, leaving 9 bases unmatched. The CDR3 DNA follows: TGTGCCAGCAGTCCTCCCGACAGGGGGCGGGCAGATACGCAGTATTTT. It translates to CASSPPDRGRADTQYF.

The chain links TRBV19 to TRBJ2-7; a weak D match, TRBD1 (5 bases). Trimming pared 3 bases from V and 2 bases from J, leaving 8 bases between. Germline CDR1 LNHDA, CDR2 SQIVND (reference sequence). The CDR3 is made up of 13 amino acids. The CDR3, as DNA: TGTGCCAGTAGTATGGACAATACCTACGAGCAGTACTTC. Translating it yields CASSMDNTYEQYF.

This chain joins TRBV4-1 and TRBJ2-3, with D tentatively TRBD2 (6 bases). CDR1 MGHRA and CDR2 YSYEKL come from the germline V gene. V shed 0 bases and J shed 6 bases, with 16 bases lying between them. This CDR3 has 16 amino acids. The CDR3: CASSQELASSTDTQYF. The CDR3 region has the DNA TGCGCCAGCAGCCAAGAACTAGCCTCCTCGACGGATACGCAGTATTTT.

The chain joins TRBV6-4 to TRBJ2-3; 8 bases line up with TRBD2. J gave up 6 bases and V 8 bases, and 7 bases lay outside the gene matches. Germline CDR1 MRHNA, CDR2 SNTAGT. The CDR3 sequence is 13 residues long. This chain's CDR3 is CASSTSGGDTQYF. The CDR3 coding sequence is TGTGCCAGCTCAACTAGCGGAGGGGATACGCAGTATTTT.

This chain uses TRBV10-3 with TRBJ2-3; 9 nucleotides align to TRBD1. Per the germline V gene, CDR1 is ENHRY and CDR2 is SYGVKD. The V gene end was trimmed by 4 bases and the J gene end by 3 bases; junction bases not matched to a gene: 2. The CDR3 runs 14 residues. As DNA, the CDR3 is TGTGCCATCAGTGCGGGACAGGGAACAGATACGCAGTATTTT. Translation gives CAISAGQGTDTQYF.

This clone was seen more than once but under ten times. The J gene is TRBJ1-4, the V gene TRBV5-1; 7 nucleotides align to TRBD1. J was trimmed by 5 bases and V by 4 bases; bases with no gene match: 8. The CDR3 extends over 15 amino acids. The germline gives CDR1 SGHRS, CDR2 YFSETQ. Here the CDR3 reads CASSPRDSLNEKLFF. The CDR3 DNA reads as TGCGCCAGCAGCCCCCGGGACAGCCTGAATGAAAAACTGTTTTTT. The full variable domain, rest sourced from reference TRBV5-1 and TRBJ1-4, is KAGVTQTPRYLIKTRGQQVTLSCSPISGHRSVSWYQQTPGQGLQFLFEYFSETQRNKGNFPGRFSGRQFSNSRSEMNVSTLELGDSALYLCASSPRDSLNEKLFFGSGTQLSVL.